Here is one T cell receptor beta chain with its context. This record comes from a study of blood T cell repertoires in COVID-19. As for the study in general: Donors in the United States, Italy and Spain gave samples during acute or convalescent COVID-19.

Produced via immunoSEQ multiplex PCR; TCRdb's table is partial and in-frame only. Of approximately 160,000 clones listed, roughly 81% were seen once; the top ten hold 6% to 9%. Between the trimmed V and J ends, which lost 1 base and 6 bases, there was a span of 18 bases. The CDR3 is 16 amino acids. The germline gives CDR1 LGHNA, CDR2 YNFKEQ. The V call is TRBV4-2, the J call TRBJ1-1; a weak D match, TRBD1 (5 bases). The clonotype originates from a man between 40 and 49 years old who had recovered from COVID-19. The sequenced sample was peripheral blood. Written as DNA, the CDR3 is TGTGCCAGCAGCCAAGTTTCGGGTGATCAGGGTGCTGAAGCTTTCTTT. Amino acid sequence: CASSQVSGDQGAEAFF.